This entry lists 8 T cell receptor beta chains sequenced from one sample in a study of cytomegalovirus exposure and HLA in healthy donors. This PCR relied on a set of 60 Vbeta primers and 13 Jbeta primers. TCRdb's copy holds only in-frame clones and misses some; the assay was immunoSEQ multiplex PCR. This table has 100,000 to 150,000 clones, roughly 81% appearing once. Sequenced sample: PBMCs. The receptors stem from a woman aged 30 to 39 in good health and CMV-seronegative.

This chain joins TRBV7-6 and TRBJ1-6; 9 bases are a match to TRBD1. Germline trimming cut 4 bases from V and 8 bases from J; bases unmatched to any gene: 18. Germline V gene data show CDR1 as SGHVS and CDR2 as FNYEAQ. The CDR3 has 19 residues. The CDR3, as DNA: TGTGCCAGCAGCTCCTTACCGGGACAGGGAAAGGGTTTGGATTCACCCCTCCACTTT. This encodes CASSSLPGQGKGLDSPLHF.

The rearrangement joins TRBV4-2 to TRBJ1-5; 8 bases align to TRBD1. Looked up from germline, CDR1 is LGHNA and CDR2 is YNFKEQ. The trim removed 3 bases at V and 3 bases at J, leaving 4 bases unmatched. The CDR3 runs 15 residues. CDR3 nucleotide sequence: TGTGCCAGCAGCCAGCAACAGGGGGACAATCAGCCCCAGCATTTT. It is translated as CASSQQQGDNQPQHF.

This chain joins TRBV30 and TRBJ2-6, with TRBD1 identical over 7 bases. The junction had 7 bases not matched to a gene; V was cut back by 0 bases and J by 2 bases. Germline V gene sequence: CDR1 GTSNPN, CDR2 SVGIG (reference sequence). This CDR3 is built from 17 residues. CDR3 region: CAWSVLAGGAGANVLTF. The CDR3 DNA reads as TGTGCCTGGAGTGTCTTGGCAGGGGGTGCTGGGGCCAACGTCCTGACTTTC. Full variable domain (missing parts from reference TRBV30 and TRBJ2-6): SQTIHQWPATLVQPVGSPLSLECTVEGTSNPNLYWYRQAAGRGLQLLFYSVGIGQISSEVPQNLSASRPQDRQFILSSKKLLLSDSGFYLCAWSVLAGGAGANVLTFGAGSRLTVL.

The chain joins TRBV7-6 to TRBJ1-2; TRBD1 might be the D (5 bases). The CDR3 sequence is 14 residues long. Germline V gene data show CDR1 as SGHVS and CDR2 as FNYEAQ. Trimming shortened V by 1 base and J by 3 bases, and 9 bases separated the two germline ends. This CDR3 is CASSLGGPHYGYTF. The CDR3 nucleotides are TGTGCCAGCAGCTTAGGGGGCCCGCACTATGGCTACACCTTC.

This chain uses TRBV10-2 with TRBJ2-3; D remains unclear. This CDR3 spans 14 amino acids. Trimming removed 5 bases from V and 6 bases from J, with 15 bases in between. Germline CDR1 WSHSY, CDR2 SAAADI. CDR3 in DNA: TGCGCCAGCAGTTATATCGGAATCGGGGATACGCAGTATTTT. This translates into CASSYIGIGDTQYF.

V is TRBV2 and J is TRBJ1-1; possibly TRBD1 for D (5 bases). The CDR3 has 13 residues. Germline V gene sequence: CDR1 SNHLY, CDR2 FYNNEI. The V gene lost 8 bases and the J gene lost 1 base, with 11 bases spanning the gap. CDR3 sequence reads: CASFPGQNTEAFF. The CDR3 DNA reads TGTGCCAGCTTCCCAGGGCAGAACACTGAAGCTTTCTTT.

V is TRBV19 and J is TRBJ1-5, with D possibly TRBD1 on 5 matching bases. From germline, CDR1 is LNHDA and CDR2 SQIVND (reference sequence). The CDR3 loop spans 12 amino acids. Trimming cost V 3 bases and J 12 bases, with 12 bases left between them. CDR3 DNA: TGTGCCAGTAGTATCCGCAGGGAGGGCCAGCATTTT. Residues: CASSIRREGQHF.

The chain joins TRBV4-1 to TRBJ1-1; 8 nucleotides agree with TRBD1. The germline CDR1 and CDR2 sequences are MGHRA and YSYEKL. The CDR3 runs to 16 residues. J lost 7 bases, V lost 5 bases, and 15 bases had no gene match. Here the CDR3 reads CASSYGQGPLTGEAFF. In DNA form, the CDR3 reads TGCGCCAGCAGCTATGGACAGGGCCCCTTGACAGGTGAAGCTTTCTTT.